The entry that follows covers one TCR beta chain sequence. Its target is not known. Using triplicate sorts, 250,000 to 350,000 cells were collected each time from every CD8+ T cell subset. This CDR3 spans 12 amino acids. These data are taken from a study of CXCR3-negative and CXCR3-positive naive CD8 T cells. Study-wide results and limits: Expression of CXCR3 was partially reduced after cryopreservation, and fresh PBMCs were used in most assays. Much lower diversity was found in memory CD8+ cells, while both naive subsets had comparably high diversity. More hydrophobic TRB CDR3s were found in CXCR3-positive naive cells than in CXCR3-negative naive cells.

The libraries of TRB cDNA were constructed through 5' RACE using UMI labels. TCRdb reprocessed the 5' RACE reads and stores each CDR3 protein as one record, lacking DNA. Here the sample table reports about 89,000 distinct CDR3 sequences. V usage is TRBV12-3 or TRBV12-4 and J usage is TRBJ2-3; TCRdb picks TRBD2, but there is no DNA to check that call. The specimen sequenced was naive CXCR3+ CD8+ T cells from blood. Regarding subset: CD45RO-CCR7+CD27+CD95- naive CD8+ T cells expressing CXCR3 (TNR3+). The TCR comes from a human donor in good health. Some clones in this sample may be carry-over from other donors' samples. CDR3 sequence reads: CASSPLAGAANF.